This T cell receptor (beta chain) was obtained from a study of early T cells in non-severe SARS-CoV-2 infection. Study at large: It was bulk RNA from unsorted whole blood that was sequenced, and the chains were unpaired. Whole-study findings and limits: VDJdb matching skewed toward anti-spike CD8 responses, missing private and CD4 specificities.

Individual cDNA molecules received unique molecular identifiers during library preparation. TCRdb itself ran the 5' RACE reads through MiXCR, one entry per CDR3 protein. The data show tens of thousands of distinct CDR3 sequences, roughly 4.9% seen once. To note about this clonotype: Its antigen is undetermined.

Germline lookup yields CDR1 MGHDK and CDR2 SYGVNS. The junction had 4 bases not matched to a gene; V was cut back by 8 bases and J by 0 bases. The CDR3 sequence is 13 residues long. The specimen was whole blood. This TCR came from an adult who was a healthcare worker with PCR-confirmed SARS-CoV-2 infection or an uninfected control (not recorded which). The chain is built from TRBV25-1 and TRBJ2-7; TRBD2 matches 7 bases. The CDR3 is CASQGGVSYEQYF. The DNA of the CDR3 is TGTGCCAGCCAGGGAGGGGTCTCCTACGAGCAGTACTTC.